Presented here are 8 T cell receptor beta chains from one specimen sequenced in a study of T cells after yellow fever vaccination. TCRdb ran MiXCR on the 5' RACE reads and lists one entry per CDR3 protein. The sample lists around 340,000 distinct CDR3 sequences; approximately 12% were seen once. The sequencing here drew on CD4+ T cells sorted from PBMCs, taken 15 days after the yellow fever booster vaccination. The source is a man younger than 35 who received the YFV17D yellow fever vaccine.

This clonotype has just a few counts. The rearrangement joins TRBV27 to TRBJ1-2, with D perhaps TRBD1 (6 bases). This CDR3 has 17 amino acids. V was pared by 8 bases and J by 8 bases, with 30 bases between. CDR1 MNHEY and CDR2 SMNVEV come from the germline V gene (reference sequence). CDR3 nucleotide sequence: TGTGCCAGCGGCCCGGCGAGGGGGAGGCGTCCCGAGGGCGGCTACACCTTC. Amino acids: CASGPARGRRPEGGYTF.

There are a few counts of this clonotype. The chain is built from TRBV5-6 and TRBJ1-1, with D possibly TRBD1 on 6 matching bases. CDR1 and CDR2 (germline): SGHDT, YYEEEE. The CDR3 has 16 residues. The V end was cut by 4 bases, the J end by 4 bases, with 20 bases between. CDR3 sequence (DNA): TGTGCCAGCAGCCCCTTAGACAGGACCCAAGGCACTGAAGCTTTCTTT. Translation gives CASSPLDRTQGTEAFF.

J is TRBJ2-5 and V is TRBV19, with D tentatively TRBD1 or TRBD2 (7 bases each). Germline-derived CDR1 and CDR2 are LNHDA and SQIVND (reference sequence). This CDR3 comprises 16 residues. Trimming shortened V by 5 bases and J by 1 base, and 17 bases separated the two germline ends. Here the CDR3 reads CASSPSDREGQETQYF. CDR3 in DNA: TGTGCCAGTAGTCCAAGCGACAGGGAGGGCCAAGAGACCCAGTACTTC.

V is TRBV20-1 and J is TRBJ2-3; D uncertain. The CDR3 runs 14 residues. V lost 1 base to trimming and J lost 3 bases, with 11 bases between them. In germline, CDR1 is DFQATT, CDR2 SNEGSKA (reference sequence). CDR3 residues: CSARGLLGTDTQYF. CDR3 DNA: TGCAGTGCTAGAGGGCTACTCGGGACAGATACGCAGTATTTT.

This clonotype was recorded at least ten times. The CDR3 DNA reads as TGCGCCAGCAGCTCCGGTAGCTCCTACGAGCAGTACGTC. Its protein is CASSSGSSYEQYV. The chain links TRBV5-1 to TRBJ2-7; D unresolved. This CDR3 has 13 residues. Germline values: CDR1 SGHRS, CDR2 YFSETQ. Trimming shortened V by 3 bases and J by 0 bases, and 7 bases separated the two germline ends.

This clonotype was observed a handful of times. The chain links TRBV5-1 to TRBJ2-5, with D tentatively TRBD1 (6 bases). The CDR3 spans 15 residues. Germline V gene lookup returns CDR1 SGHRS and CDR2 YFSETQ. V lost 3 bases to trimming and J lost 5 bases, with 17 bases between them. This CDR3 is CASSSMGARRETQYF. The DNA of the CDR3 is TGCGCCAGCAGCTCCATGGGGGCGCGAAGGGAGACCCAGTACTTC.

This clonotype has just a few counts. The rearrangement uses TRBV20-1 and TRBJ2-2; D perhaps matches TRBD1 (6 bases). The V gene lost 6 bases and the J gene lost 2 bases, with 13 bases spanning the gap. Germline V gene lookup returns CDR1 DFQATT and CDR2 SNEGSKA (reference sequence). This CDR3 comprises 14 residues. CDR3 in DNA: TGCAGTGCAAGCCGGACAGCCAACACCGGGGAGCTGTTTTTT. It codes for CSASRTANTGELFF.

This clonotype appeared a few times. The DNA for the CDR3 is TGTGCCATCAGTGAAGGGGGTACAGGTGGCCAGACCCAGTACTTC. Translation: CAISEGGTGGQTQYF. The rearrangement joins TRBV10-3 to TRBJ2-5, with D possibly TRBD1 on 6 matching bases. CDR3 size: 15 residues. The germline V gene has CDR1 ENHRY and CDR2 SYGVKD. Between the trimmed V and J ends, which lost 3 bases and 6 bases, there was a span of 17 bases.